The clone carrying this TCR beta chain has just a few counts. The data belong to a study of blood T cell repertoires in COVID-19. Methods used by the authors: Scientists estimated how many nucleated cells there were by amplifying reference gene primers. The data were produced by immunoSEQ multiplex PCR, yet TCRdb's version contains in-frame clones alone and is incomplete. That table is the source of V, J and clone size, and D and trimming were worked out from the DNA. The table has 100,000 to 150,000 clones, approximately 74% seen once. There are 14 residues in the CDR3. Germline loops: CDR1 LGHNA, CDR2 YSLEER. V gave up 1 base and J gave up 4 bases, with 11 bases separating them.

The rearrangement uses TRBV4-3 and TRBJ2-7, with D unclear. Sequences were obtained from peripheral blood. This sequence was found in a man aged 80 or over with COVID-19, enrolled during active disease. The CDR3 DNA is TGCGCCAGCAGCCAAGCATCCGGGTTATACGAGCAGTACTTC. The encoded protein is CASSQASGLYEQYF.